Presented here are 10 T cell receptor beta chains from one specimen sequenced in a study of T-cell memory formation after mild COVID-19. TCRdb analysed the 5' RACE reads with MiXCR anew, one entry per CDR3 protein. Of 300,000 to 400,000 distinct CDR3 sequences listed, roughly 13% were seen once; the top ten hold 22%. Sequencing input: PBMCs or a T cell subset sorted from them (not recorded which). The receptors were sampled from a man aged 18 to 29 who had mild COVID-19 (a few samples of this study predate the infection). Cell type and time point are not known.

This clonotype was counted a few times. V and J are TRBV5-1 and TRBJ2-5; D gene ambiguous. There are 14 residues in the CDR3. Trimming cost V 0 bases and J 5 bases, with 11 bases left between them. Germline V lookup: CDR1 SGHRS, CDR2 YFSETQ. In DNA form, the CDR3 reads TGCGCCAGCAGCTTGGCGAGGATTTCGGAGACCCAGTACTTC. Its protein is CASSLARISETQYF.

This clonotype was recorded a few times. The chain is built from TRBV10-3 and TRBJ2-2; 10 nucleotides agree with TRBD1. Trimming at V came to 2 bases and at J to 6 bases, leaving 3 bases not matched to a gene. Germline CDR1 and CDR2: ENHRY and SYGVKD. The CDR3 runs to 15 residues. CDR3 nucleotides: TGTGCCATCAGTGAGGACAGGGGGCTCCCCGGGGAGCTGTTTTTT. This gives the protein CAISEDRGLPGELFF.

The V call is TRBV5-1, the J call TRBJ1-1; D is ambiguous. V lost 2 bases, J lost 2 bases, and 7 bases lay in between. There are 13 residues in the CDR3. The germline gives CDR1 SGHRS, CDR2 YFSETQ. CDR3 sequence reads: CASSFYANTEAFF. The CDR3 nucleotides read TGCGCCAGCAGCTTTTACGCTAACACTGAAGCTTTCTTT.

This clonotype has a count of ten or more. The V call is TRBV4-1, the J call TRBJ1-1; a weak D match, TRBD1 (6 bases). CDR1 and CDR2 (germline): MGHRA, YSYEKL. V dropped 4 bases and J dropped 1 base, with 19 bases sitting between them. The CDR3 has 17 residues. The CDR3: CASSPGPARGANTEAFF. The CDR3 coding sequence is TGCGCCAGCAGCCCAGGTCCCGCTCGGGGGGCGAACACTGAAGCTTTCTTT.

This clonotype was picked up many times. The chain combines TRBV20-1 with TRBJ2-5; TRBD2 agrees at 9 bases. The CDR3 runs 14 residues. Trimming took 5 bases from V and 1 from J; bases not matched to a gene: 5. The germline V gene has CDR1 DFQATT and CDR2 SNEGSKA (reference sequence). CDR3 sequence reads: CSAEAGGVQETQYF. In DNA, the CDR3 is TGCAGTGCTGAGGCGGGGGGGGTCCAAGAGACCCAGTACTTC.

CDR3 sequence: CASSVNRAVGTEAFF. In nucleotides, the CDR3 is TGCGCCAGCAGCGTCAACAGGGCCGTCGGCACTGAAGCTTTCTTT. The gene calls are TRBV5-1 and TRBJ1-1, with a possible D match to TRBD1 (6 bases). Deletions cut 4 bases from V and 4 bases from J, with 17 bases between. CDR3 length: 15 amino acids. In germline, CDR1 is SGHRS, CDR2 YFSETQ.

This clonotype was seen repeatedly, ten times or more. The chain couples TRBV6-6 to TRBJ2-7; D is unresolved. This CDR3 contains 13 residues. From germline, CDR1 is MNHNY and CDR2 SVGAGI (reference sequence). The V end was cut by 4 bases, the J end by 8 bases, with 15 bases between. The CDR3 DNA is TGTGCCAGCAGTTCAGGTGGTGTCCCGAAGCAGTACGTC. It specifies CASSSGGVPKQYV.

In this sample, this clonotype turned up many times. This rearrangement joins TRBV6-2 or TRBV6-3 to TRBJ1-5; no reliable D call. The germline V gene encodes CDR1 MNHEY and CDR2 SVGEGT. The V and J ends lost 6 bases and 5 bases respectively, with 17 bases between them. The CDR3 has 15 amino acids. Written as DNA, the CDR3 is TGTGCCAGCAGCGGACGGACTCCCCCCTATCAGCCCCAGCATTTT. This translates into CASSGRTPPYQPQHF.

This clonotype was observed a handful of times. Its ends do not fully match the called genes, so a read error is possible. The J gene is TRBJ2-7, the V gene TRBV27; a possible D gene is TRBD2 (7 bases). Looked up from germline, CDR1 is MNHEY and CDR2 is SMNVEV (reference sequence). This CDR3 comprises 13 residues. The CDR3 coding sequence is TGTGCCAGCAGTTTAAAACGGGGGGCGGCTCTTTGGTTC. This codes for CASSLKRGAALWF.

The CDR3 nucleotides are TGCGCCAGCAGCCTGGGACAGGGTCAAGAAAAACTGTTTTTT. It yields the protein CASSLGQGQEKLFF. The J gene is TRBJ1-4, the V gene TRBV5-1; 9 bases are a match to TRBD1. V lost 4 bases, J lost 8 bases, and 6 bases stayed unmatched. The CDR3 runs to 14 residues. Germline-derived CDR1 and CDR2 are SGHRS and YFSETQ. The full variable domain, its missing parts supplied by reference TRBV5-1 and TRBJ1-4, is KAGVTQTPRYLIKTRGQQVTLSCSPISGHRSVSWYQQTPGQGLQFLFEYFSETQRNKGNFPGRFSGRQFSNSRSEMNVSTLELGDSALYLCASSLGQGQEKLFFGSGTQLSVL.